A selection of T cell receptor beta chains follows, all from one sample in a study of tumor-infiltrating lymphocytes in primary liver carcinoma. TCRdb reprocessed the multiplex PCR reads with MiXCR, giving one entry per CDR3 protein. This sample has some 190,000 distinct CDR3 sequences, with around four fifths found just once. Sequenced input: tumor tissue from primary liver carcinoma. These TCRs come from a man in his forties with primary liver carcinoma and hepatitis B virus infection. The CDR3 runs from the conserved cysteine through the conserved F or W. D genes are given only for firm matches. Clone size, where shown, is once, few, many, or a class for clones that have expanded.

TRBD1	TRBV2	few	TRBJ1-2	TGTGCCAGCCTACAGGGGGGGTATGGCTACACCTTC	CASLQGGYGYTF
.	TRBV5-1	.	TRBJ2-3	TGCGCCAGCAGCTTGGCCAGCGCCAGCACAGTCACGCAGTATTTT	CASSLASASTVTQYF
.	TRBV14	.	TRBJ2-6	TGTGCCAGCAGTCTGAGTAGAGCCAACATCCTGATTTTC	CASSLSRANILIF
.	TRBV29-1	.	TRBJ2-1	TGTACCGAGACCGGGGGCTACAATGAGCAGTTCTTC	CTETGGYNEQFF
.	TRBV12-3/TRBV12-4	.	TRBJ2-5	TGTGCCTGCAGTCAAAGGTCCCAAGAGACCCGGTACTTC	CACSQRSQETRYF
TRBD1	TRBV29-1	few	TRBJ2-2	TGCAGCATTGAGATAACAGGGGCCGGGGAGTTGTTTTTT	CSIEITGAGELFF
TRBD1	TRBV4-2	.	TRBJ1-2	TGTGCCAGCAGCCAACTAGGGACAGGGGGTGCAGCGAAAGGCTACACCTTC	CASSQLGTGGAAKGYTF
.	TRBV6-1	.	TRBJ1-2	TGTGCCAGTGGTGCGGGGGGCGCCAACTATGGCTACACCTTC	CASGAGGANYGYTF
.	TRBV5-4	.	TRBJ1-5	TGTGCCAGCAGCCTGCGGAGGCAGGGCAGACGCAATCAGTCCCAACATTTT	CASSLRRQGRRNQSQHF
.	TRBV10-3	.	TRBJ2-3	TGTGCCATCTCCGACGTCCCAGTTACGCAGTATTTT	CAISDVPVTQYF
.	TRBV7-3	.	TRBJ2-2	TGTGTCAGCAGCTTTCAGGGGAGGGCCGGGGAGCTGTTTTTT	CVSSFQGRAGELFF
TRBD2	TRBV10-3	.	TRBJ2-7	TGTGCCATCAGAGAGGCTAGCGGGAACTACGAGCAGTACTTC	CAIREASGNYEQYF
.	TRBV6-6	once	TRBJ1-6	TGTACCTGCACTGAAGGGACCGCTCTACCCCTCCACTTT	CTCTEGTALPLHF
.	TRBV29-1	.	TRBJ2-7	TGCAGCGCCCGACTAGACAGCTACGAGCAGTACTTC	CSARLDSYEQYF
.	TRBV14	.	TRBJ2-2	TGTGCCAGCAGCCAAGGAGGTACAGAGGGAGACACCGGGGAGCTGTTTTTT	CASSQGGTEGDTGELFF
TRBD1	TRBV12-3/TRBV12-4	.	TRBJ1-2	TGTGCGAGCAGTCTGACAGGGCAAGACTATAGCTACACCTTC	CASSLTGQDYSYTF
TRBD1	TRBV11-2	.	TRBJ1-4	TGTGCAAGCAGCTTATGGCAGGGGGCTGAAAAATTGTTTTTT	CASSLWQGAEKLFF
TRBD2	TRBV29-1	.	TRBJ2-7	TGCAGCGTCTCAGCGGGGAGCTTCTACGATCCGTACTTC	CSVSAGSFYDPYF
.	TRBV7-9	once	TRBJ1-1	TGTGCCAGCAGCCGACCGGAGACTGAAGCTTCCTTT	CASSRPETEASF
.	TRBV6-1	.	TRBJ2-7	TGTGCCAGCAGTAAAACTTACGACCTCGGGCTGTACTTC	CASSKTYDLGLYF
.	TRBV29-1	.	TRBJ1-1	TGCATCGCCTGCAGGGGCACAGAAGCTTTCTTT	CIACRGTEAFF
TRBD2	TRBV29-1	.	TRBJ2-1	TGCAGCGGGCGGACTAGCGGATTCAATAAGCAGTTCTTC	CSGRTSGFNKQFF
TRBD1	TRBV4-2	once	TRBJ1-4	TGTGCCAGCAACCAGGGACAGCCTTCGAATAATGATAAACTGTTTTTT	CASNQGQPSNNDKLFF
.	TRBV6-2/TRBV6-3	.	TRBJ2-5	TGTCCCAGCAGTCCGGAACAGGGAGGGCAAGAGACCCAGTACTTC	CPSSPEQGGQETQYF
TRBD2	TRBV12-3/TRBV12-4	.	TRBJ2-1	TGTGTCAACGCCGGACTAGCGGGCCCCAGAGGGTTCTTC	CVNAGLAGPRGFF
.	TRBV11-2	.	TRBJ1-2	TGTGCCAGCAGATTAGATCGAGCAGCTTATGGCTACATCTTC	CASRLDRAAYGYIF
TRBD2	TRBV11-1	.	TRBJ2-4	TGTGCCATTAACTTTCCCGGGACTAGCGGGACCAATAACATTCAGTGCTTC	CAINFPGTSGTNNIQCF
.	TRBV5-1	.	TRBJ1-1	TGCGCCAGCAACTTGTTCAGGGGAAGCACTGATGCTTTCTTT	CASNLFRGSTDAFF
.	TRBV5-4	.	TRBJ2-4	TGTGCCAGCAGCTTACCGACCGGGAAAGGCATGCACTTC	CASSLPTGKGMHF
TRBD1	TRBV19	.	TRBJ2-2	TGTGCCAGTAGGACAGGGGGCTGGACCGGGGAGCTGTTTTTT	CASRTGGWTGELFF
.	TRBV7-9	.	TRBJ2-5	TGTGCCAGCAACTTATCCAGGGGAGAAGAGACCCGGTACTTC	CASNLSRGEETRYF
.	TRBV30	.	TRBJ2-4	TGTGCCTGGAGTAACCGGGCGATAACCAAAAACATTCAGTACTTC	CAWSNRAITKNIQYF
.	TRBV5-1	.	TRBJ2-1	TGCGCCAGCAGCTTAGGGGGGGATGAGCAGTTCTTC	CASSLGGDEQFF
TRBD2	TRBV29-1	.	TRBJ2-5	TGCAGCGTCAAGGGGCTAGCGGGGTGGCAGATCCAGTACTTC	CSVKGLAGWQIQYF
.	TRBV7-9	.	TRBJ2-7	TGTGCCAGCAGCTTAGGAACCCCCAGGAAACCATCCTACGAGCAGTACTTC	CASSLGTPRKPSYEQYF
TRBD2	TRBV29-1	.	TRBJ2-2	TGCAACGTTGGGACTAGCGCTGCGAACACCTGGGAGCTGTTTTTT	CNVGTSAANTWELFF
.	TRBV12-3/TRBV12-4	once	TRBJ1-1	TGTGCCAGCATTTGGGGGGACACTGAAGCTTTCTTT	CASIWGDTEAFF
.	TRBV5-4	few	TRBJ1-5	TGTGCCAGCAGCCGCGACGGAAATAGTACTCAGCCCCAGCATTTT	CASSRDGNSTQPQHF
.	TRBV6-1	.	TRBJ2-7	TGTGCCAGCAGTGAAGCGCGGGTTTCCTACGAGCTGTATTTC	CASSEARVSYELYF
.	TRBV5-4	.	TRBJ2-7	TGTGTCAGCAGCTCACACTACGAGCGATACTTC	CVSSSHYERYF
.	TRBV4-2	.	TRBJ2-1	TGTGCTGGCAGCCAAGAACTAGAAACGAATGAGAAGTTCTTC	CAGSQELETNEKFF
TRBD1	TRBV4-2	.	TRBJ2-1	TGTGCCAGCAGCCACGCCGGGGGACAGGGGAAAAACGAGCGGTTCTTC	CASSHAGGQGKNERFF
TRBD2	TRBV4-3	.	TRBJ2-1	TGCGCCAGTAGCCAAGACCTAACGGGAGGGCCGTACAATGAGCAGTTCTTC	CASSQDLTGGPYNEQFF
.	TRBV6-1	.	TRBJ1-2	TGTGTCAGCACTGAGGGGGGACTCCAGGGCCGTGGCTATACCTTC	CVSTEGGLQGRGYTF
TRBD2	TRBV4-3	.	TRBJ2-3	TGCGCCAGCAGCCAGGGGACTAGCGGGACCACAGATGCGCATTATTTT	CASSQGTSGTTDAHYF
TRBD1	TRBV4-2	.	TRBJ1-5	TGTGTCAGCAGCCAAGAAAAAGGAGGGGGCGTATGCAATCAGCCCCAGCATTTT	CVSSQEKGGGVCNQPQHF
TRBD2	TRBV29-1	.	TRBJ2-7	TGCAGGGCGGCGGCGGGAGGGAGATACGAGCAGTACTTC	CRAAAGGRYEQYF
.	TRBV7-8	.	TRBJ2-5	TGTGCCAGCAGCCCAGGGGAGACCCAGTGCTTC	CASSPGETQCF
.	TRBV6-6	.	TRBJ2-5	TGTGTCAGCAGTAACGCGTCAAGCGGGCAAGAGACCCAGTACTTC	CVSSNASSGQETQYF
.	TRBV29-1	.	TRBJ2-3	TGCAGCGTGGGGGCCAACGGGAGGTCAGATACGCAGTACTTT	CSVGANGRSDTQYF
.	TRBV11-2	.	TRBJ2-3	TGTGCCAGCAGCCCCCCGTGCCGGCCAGATATGCAGTATTTT	CASSPPCRPDMQYF
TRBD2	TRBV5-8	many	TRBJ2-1	TGTGCCAGCAGGATCACGGGAACTAGCGGGAGCTTAGCGTACAATGAGCAGTTCTTC	CASRITGTSGSLAYNEQFF
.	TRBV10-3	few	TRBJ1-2	TGTGTCATCAGTGAGTCGTCGGGGGACTATGGCTACACCTTC	CVISESSGDYGYTF
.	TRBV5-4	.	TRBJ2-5	TGTGCCAGCAGCTTCCCCGGCCCGGGAAGCCAAGAGACCCGGTACTTC	CASSFPGPGSQETRYF
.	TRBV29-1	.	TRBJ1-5	.	CSVGGGNQPQQF
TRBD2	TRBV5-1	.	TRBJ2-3	TGCGCCAGCAGGCGACTAGCGGGAGTAGATACGCAGTACTTT	CASRRLAGVDTQYF
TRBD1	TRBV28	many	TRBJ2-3	TGTGCCAGCAGTTTAAAAACAGGGGCAGATACGCAGTATTTT	CASSLKTGADTQYF
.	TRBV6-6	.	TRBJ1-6	TGTGCCAGCAGTACGCCTGGGGTTTCGCCCCTCCACTTT	CASSTPGVSPLHF
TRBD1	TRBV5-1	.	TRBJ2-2	TGCGCCAGCAGCTTGAGGACAGGGATAACCGGGGAGATGTTTTTT	CASSLRTGITGEMFF
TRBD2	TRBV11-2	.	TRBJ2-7	TGTGCCAGCGGCCTCTGGGACTATCGCGACGAGCAGTACTTC	CASGLWDYRDEQYF